This T cell receptor beta chain was obtained from a study of neurological immune-mediated disorders. Ten or more counts support this clonotype. The target antigen is unknown. Germline lookup yields CDR1 DFQATT and CDR2 SNEGSKA (reference sequence). The CDR3 is 15 residues long. V was cut by 1 base and J by 2 bases, with 13 bases left in between. Overall study findings and caveats: A possible signature was seen in one related-CDR3 cluster, into which phylogenetic grouping placed the repertoires of 18 of 34 multiple sclerosis patients.

5'RACE with 10-nucleotide random UMIs generated the cDNA. MiXCR was run by TCRdb on the 5' RACE reads, yielding one entry per CDR3 protein. The repertoire holds about 19,000 distinct CDR3 sequences, more than 2% seen once, with 4.5% to 5.5% in the top ten. Sequencing used PBMCs. The rearrangement uses TRBV20-1 and TRBJ2-3, with D possibly matching TRBD2 (6 bases). This sequence was found in a woman between 18 and 29 years old with multiple sclerosis. This chain's CDR3 is CSARVREIATDTQYF. The DNA for the CDR3 is TGCAGTGCTAGAGTACGGGAGATCGCCACAGATACGCAGTATTTT.